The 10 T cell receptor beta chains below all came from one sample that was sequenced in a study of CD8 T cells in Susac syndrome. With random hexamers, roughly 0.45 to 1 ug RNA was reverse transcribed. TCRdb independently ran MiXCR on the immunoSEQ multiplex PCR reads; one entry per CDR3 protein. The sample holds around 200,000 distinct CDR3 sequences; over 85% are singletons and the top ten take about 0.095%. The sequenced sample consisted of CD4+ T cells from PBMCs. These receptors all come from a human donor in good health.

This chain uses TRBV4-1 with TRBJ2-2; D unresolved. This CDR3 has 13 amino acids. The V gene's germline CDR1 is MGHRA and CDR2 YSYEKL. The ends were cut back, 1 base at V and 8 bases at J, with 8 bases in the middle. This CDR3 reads CASSQAWGGELFF. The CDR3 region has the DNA TGCGCCAGCAGCCAAGCTTGGGGTGGGGAGCTGTTTTTT.

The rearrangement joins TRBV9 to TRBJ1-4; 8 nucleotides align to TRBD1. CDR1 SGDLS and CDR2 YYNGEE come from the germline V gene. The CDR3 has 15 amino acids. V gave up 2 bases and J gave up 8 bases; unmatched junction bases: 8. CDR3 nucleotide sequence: TGTGCCAGCAGCGTTCGACAGGGGACGGGAGAAAAACTGTTTTTT. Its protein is CASSVRQGTGEKLFF.

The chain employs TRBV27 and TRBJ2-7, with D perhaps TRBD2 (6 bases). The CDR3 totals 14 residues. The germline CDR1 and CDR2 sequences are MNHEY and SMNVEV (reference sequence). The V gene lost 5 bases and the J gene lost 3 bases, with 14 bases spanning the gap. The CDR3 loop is CASSQKGLLYEQYV. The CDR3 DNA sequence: TGTGCCAGCAGTCAAAAGGGACTTCTCTACGAGCAGTACGTC.

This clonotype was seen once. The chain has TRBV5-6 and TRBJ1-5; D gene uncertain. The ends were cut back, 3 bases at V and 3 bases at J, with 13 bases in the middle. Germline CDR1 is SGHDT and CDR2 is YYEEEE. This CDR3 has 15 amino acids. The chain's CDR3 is CASSYGYGNNQPQHF. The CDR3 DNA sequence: TGTGCCAGCAGCTATGGGTATGGTAACAATCAGCCCCAGCATTTT.

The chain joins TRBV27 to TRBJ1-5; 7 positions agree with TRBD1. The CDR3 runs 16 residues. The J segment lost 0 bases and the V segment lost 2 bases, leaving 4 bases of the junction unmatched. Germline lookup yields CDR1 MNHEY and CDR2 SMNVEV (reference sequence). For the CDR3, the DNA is TGTGCCAGCAGTTTAAGACAGGGACTTAGCAATCAGCCCCAGCATTTT. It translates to CASSLRQGLSNQPQHF.

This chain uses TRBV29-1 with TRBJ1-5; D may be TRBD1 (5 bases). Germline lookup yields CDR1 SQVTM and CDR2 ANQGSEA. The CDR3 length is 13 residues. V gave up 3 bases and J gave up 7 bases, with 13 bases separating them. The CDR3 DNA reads TGCAGCGTTGAGGGGGGTCTAGGACAGCCCCAGCATTTT. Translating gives CSVEGGLGQPQHF. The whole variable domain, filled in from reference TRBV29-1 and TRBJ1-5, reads SAVISQKPSRDICQRGTSLTIQCQVDSQVTMMFWYRQQPGQSLTLIATANQGSEATYESGFVIDKFPISRPNLTFSTLTVSNMSPEDSSIYLCSVEGGLGQPQHFGDGTRLSIL.

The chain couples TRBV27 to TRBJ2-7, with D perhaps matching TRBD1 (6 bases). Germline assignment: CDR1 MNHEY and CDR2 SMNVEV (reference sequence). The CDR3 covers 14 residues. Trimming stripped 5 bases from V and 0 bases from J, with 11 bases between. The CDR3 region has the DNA TGTGCCAGCAGTCCACAGGACAGCTCCTACGAGCAGTACTTC. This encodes CASSPQDSSYEQYF.

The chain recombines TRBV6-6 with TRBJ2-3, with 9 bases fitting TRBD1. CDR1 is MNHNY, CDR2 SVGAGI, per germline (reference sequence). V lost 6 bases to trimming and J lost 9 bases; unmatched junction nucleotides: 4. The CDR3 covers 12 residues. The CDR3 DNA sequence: TGTGCCAGCAGCAGACAGGGGGGGACGCAGTATTTT. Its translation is CASSRQGGTQYF.

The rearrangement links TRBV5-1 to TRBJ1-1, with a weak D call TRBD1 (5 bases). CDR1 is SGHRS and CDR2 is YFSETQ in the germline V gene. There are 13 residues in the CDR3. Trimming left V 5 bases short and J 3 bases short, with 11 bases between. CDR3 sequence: CASRTGGDTEAFF. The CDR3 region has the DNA TGCGCCAGCAGGACTGGAGGGGACACTGAAGCTTTCTTT.

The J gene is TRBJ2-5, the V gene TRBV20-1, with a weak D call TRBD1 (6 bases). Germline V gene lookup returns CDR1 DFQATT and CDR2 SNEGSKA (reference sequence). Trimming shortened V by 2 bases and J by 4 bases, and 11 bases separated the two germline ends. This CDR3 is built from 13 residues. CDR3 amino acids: CSARLLGAETQYF. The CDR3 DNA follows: TGCAGTGCTAGACTTTTGGGGGCAGAGACCCAGTACTTC.